The 18 T cell receptor beta chains below come from one sample, sequenced in a study of breast tumors, draining lymph nodes, adjacent tissues. TCRdb re-derived calls from the multiplex PCR reads in MiXCR, one entry per CDR3 protein. The table records 150,000 or so distinct CDR3 sequences, 30% to 35% of them present only once. Breast cancer patients provided tissue from their axillary draining lymph nodes. The specimen sequenced was axillary lymph node tissue. The receptors here all came from a female donor with breast cancer. Some clones in this sample may be carry-over from other donors' samples.

This clonotype was picked up many times. The chain recombines TRBV28 with TRBJ2-1, with D possibly being TRBD2 (6 bases). CDR3 length: 15 amino acids. Germline lookup yields CDR1 MDHEN and CDR2 SYDVKM. Trimming shortened V by 6 bases and J by 1 base, and 13 bases separated the two germline ends. CDR3 bases: TGTGCCAGCAGCCCAGGAGGGAGATCCTACAATGAGCAGTTCTTC. Encoded protein: CASSPGGRSYNEQFF.

V and J are TRBV9 and TRBJ2-1, with unresolved D. The germline CDR1 and CDR2 sequences are SGDLS and YYNGEE. Trimming removed 2 bases at V and 0 bases at J, with 15 bases between. The CDR3 length is 17 residues. This CDR3 is CASSVGRADDSYNEQFF. In nucleotides, the CDR3 is TGTGCCAGCAGCGTGGGTCGGGCGGACGACTCCTACAATGAGCAGTTCTTC.

This clonotype was seen at least ten times. The chain uses TRBV29-1 and TRBJ2-1; TRBD1 aligns across 10 bases. The CDR3 length is 14 residues. Germline lookup yields CDR1 SQVTM and CDR2 ANQGSEA. Germline trimming cut 5 bases from V and 8 bases from J; bases unmatched to any gene: 9. The DNA for the CDR3 is TGCAGCGTTAACGGACAGGGGGTGGACGATGAGCAGTTCTTC. It yields the protein CSVNGQGVDDEQFF.

There are a few counts of this clonotype. The chain links TRBV20-1 to TRBJ2-7, with TRBD2 matching over 11 bases. V shed 4 bases, J shed 6 bases, and the junction held 8 bases outside the gene matches. Germline-derived CDR1 and CDR2 are DFQATT and SNEGSKA (reference sequence). The length of the CDR3 is 14 residues. This chain's CDR3 is CSAITSGSASEQYF. Written as DNA, the CDR3 is TGCAGTGCTATAACTAGCGGGAGCGCCTCCGAGCAGTACTTC.

The V gene is TRBV28, the J gene TRBJ1-2; no reliable D call. The V gene lost 6 bases and the J gene lost 1 base, with 12 bases spanning the gap. There are 14 residues in the CDR3. Germline CDR1 is MDHEN and CDR2 is SYDVKM. CDR3 coding DNA: TGTGCCAGCAGCCCAGATACTTTTAACTATGGCTACACCTTC. It codes for CASSPDTFNYGYTF.

The table lists this clonotype with many counts. This chain links TRBV7-9 with TRBJ1-2; 9 bases are shared with TRBD1. V shed 5 bases and J 11 bases; nucleotides not matched to a gene: 6. This CDR3 contains 12 residues. Looked up from germline, CDR1 is SEHNR and CDR2 is FQNEAQ (reference sequence). The CDR3 sequence: CASSVRDRAYTF. The CDR3 DNA reads TGTGCCAGCAGCGTCCGGGACAGGGCATACACCTTC.

Ten or more counts support this clonotype. The chain carries TRBV9 and TRBJ2-1; no reliable D call. Germline V gives CDR1 SGDLS, CDR2 YYNGEE. Trimming took 0 bases from V and 0 from J, leaving 10 bases between them. The length of the CDR3 is 16 residues. The CDR3 reads CASSVAVRSSYNEQFF. The CDR3, as DNA: TGTGCCAGCAGCGTAGCGGTCAGAAGCTCCTACAATGAGCAGTTCTTC.

Ten or more counts support this clonotype. The chain has TRBV6-2 or TRBV6-3 and TRBJ2-5; no clear D. Trimming took off 2 bases at V and 3 bases at J, with 10 bases between the two ends. The CDR3 is 14 amino acids. CDR1 and CDR2 (germline): MNHEY, SVGEGT. The CDR3 DNA follows: TGTGCCAGCAGTTACACGGGCCCCAAAGAGACCCAGTACTTC. Encoded protein: CASSYTGPKETQYF.

The chain is built from TRBV5-4 and TRBJ1-6; D call uncertain. The CDR3 length is 18 residues. V lost 4 bases to trimming and J lost 8 bases, with 25 bases between them. The germline V gene encodes CDR1 SGHNT and CDR2 YYREEE (reference sequence). The CDR3 coding sequence is TGTGCCAGCAGCGGACCCCGAGCAAAACCAAAGCAGGATTCACCCCTCCACTTT. This gives the protein CASSGPRAKPKQDSPLHF.

The sample holds many counts of this clonotype. The chain links TRBV7-9 to TRBJ2-1; 7 nucleotides match TRBD2. Germline V gives CDR1 SEHNR, CDR2 FQNEAQ (reference sequence). J gave up 7 bases and V 6 bases, and 15 bases lay outside the gene matches. The CDR3 consists of 16 residues. In DNA form, the CDR3 reads TGTGCCAGCAGGCGGGGTGGTGTAGGAGCGGGGAATGAGCAGTTCTTC. Its translation: CASRRGGVGAGNEQFF.

For this clonotype: A much larger clone differs by one base, so this may be a read error. The rearrangement joins TRBV3-1 to TRBJ2-3, with 7 bases identical to TRBD2. CDR3 size: 15 residues. Germline CDR1 and CDR2: LGHDT and YNNKEL (reference sequence). CDR3 amino acids: CASSQLAGDTDTQCF. The CDR3 DNA sequence: TGTGCCAGCAGCCAACTGGCGGGGGATACAGATACGCAGTGTTTT.

In this sample, this clonotype turned up many times. The gene calls are TRBV12-3 or TRBV12-4 and TRBJ2-1, with a tentative D call TRBD2 (5 bases). The V end lost 3 bases, the J end lost 8 bases, and 11 bases lay between the germline ends. This CDR3 spans 13 amino acids. The CDR3 sequence is CASSLGMRDEQFF. The CDR3 nucleotides are TGTGCCAGCAGTTTGGGCATGCGGGATGAGCAGTTCTTC.

As for this clonotype: It is likely a read error, because the conserved phenylalanine at the end of the CDR3 is missing. This chain links TRBV9 with TRBJ2-6, with 8 bases that match TRBD1. Germline lookup yields CDR1 SGDLS and CDR2 YYNGEE. CDR3 size: 18 residues. The CDR3 bases are TGTGCCAGCAGCCTCCGGGCAGGGGGCAGCTCTGGGGTCAACGTCCTGACTTCC. Translation gives CASSLRAGGSSGVNVLTS.

This clonotype was seen at least ten times. This chain connects TRBV5-1 to TRBJ2-1, with D maybe TRBD1 (6 bases). The CDR3 contains 15 residues. Deletions cut 1 base from V and 5 bases from J, with 13 bases between. Germline V CDR1 and CDR2: SGHRS, YFSETQ. The CDR3 sequence is CASSLWGQGDNEQFF. The DNA of the CDR3 is TGCGCCAGCAGCTTGTGGGGGCAGGGTGACAATGAGCAGTTCTTC.

The rearrangement links TRBV12-3 or TRBV12-4 to TRBJ1-4, with D possibly matching TRBD1 (6 bases). This CDR3 contains 17 residues. Trimming stripped 6 bases from V and 2 bases from J, with 19 bases between. The CDR3 loop is CASSLPSRGLTNEKLFF. CDR3 sequence (DNA): TGTGCCAGCAGCCTCCCGTCCAGGGGCCTCACTAATGAAAAACTGTTTTTT.

As regards this clonotype: The junction does not match germline at one end; this may be a read error. This chain uses TRBV7-8 with TRBJ2-6; 8 positions match TRBD2. Germline lookup yields CDR1 SGHVS and CDR2 FQNEAQ. The CDR3 has 17 residues. Here the CDR3 DNA reads TGTGCCGGCAGCGTAGCGCGGATAGCGGGAGGGGCCAACGTCCTGACTTTC. This encodes CAGSVARIAGGANVLTF.

The CDR3 protein is CASSLAGRPGNTDTQYF. CDR3 DNA sequence: TGTGCCAGCAGCTTAGCAGGCCGCCCTGGAAACACAGATACGCAGTATTTT. This chain connects TRBV5-6 to TRBJ2-3; no reliable D call. In germline, CDR1 is SGHDT, CDR2 YYEEEE. The CDR3 length is 17 residues. V was pared by 2 bases and J by 2 bases, with 18 bases between.

At least ten counts were recorded for this clonotype. The rearrangement joins TRBV7-9 to TRBJ2-1; 12 nucleotides align to TRBD2. V trimming: 1 base; J trimming: 6 bases; junction bases outside the gene matches: 7. CDR1 and CDR2 from the germline V gene are SEHNR and FQNEAQ (reference sequence). This CDR3 spans 17 amino acids. Here the CDR3 DNA reads TGTGCCAGCAGCTTAGGGACTAGCGGGAAACTAACCAATGAGCAGTTCTTC. This sequence encodes CASSLGTSGKLTNEQFF. Variable domain in full (rest from reference TRBV7-9 and TRBJ2-1): DTGVSQNPRHKITKRGQNVTFRCDPISEHNRLYWYRQTLGQGPEFLTYFQNEAQLEKSRLLSDRFSAERPKGSFSTLEIQRTEQGDSAMYLCASSLGTSGKLTNEQFFGPGTRLTVL.